This TCR beta chain emerged from a study of cytomegalovirus exposure and HLA in healthy donors. Study-wide points: In a later analysis, first-cohort TCR clusters were found to tend to co-occur in the approximately 120 validation repertoires. Cytomegalovirus status was reportedly diagnosed by the classifier with high sensitivity and specificity.

This CDR3 comprises 15 residues. Deletions cut 7 bases from V and 1 base from J, with 11 bases between. The V gene's germline CDR1 is MNHEY and CDR2 SVGAGI. Only one count was recorded for this clone. Its antigen is not identified. Using immunoSEQ multiplex PCR, the repertoire was profiled, and TCRdb retains in-frame clones only, with some absent. The sample records 150,000 to 200,000 clones, roughly 84% being singletons. This rearrangement joins TRBV6-5 to TRBJ2-6; a weak D match, TRBD2 (5 bases). Input material: PBMCs. This clonotype was obtained from a young man in good health and CMV-seropositive. As DNA, the CDR3 is TGTGCCAGCACCAACGGGGAGTCTGGGGCCAACGTCCTGACTTTC. This translates into CASTNGESGANVLTF.